The 14 T cell receptor beta chains listed next were all sequenced from one sample in a study of control samples from healthy donors and cancer patients. Produced via immunoSEQ multiplex PCR; TCRdb's table is partial and in-frame only. The sample includes more than 100,000 clones, approximately 92% of them seen just once. The specimen was blood. The receptors originated from a man aged 18 to 35 in good health.

The rearrangement joins TRBV7-2 to TRBJ2-3; D unresolved. CDR1 is SGHTA and CDR2 is FQGNSA in the germline V gene. Trimming stripped 2 bases from V and 3 bases from J, with 6 bases between. The CDR3 spans 13 residues. As DNA, the CDR3 is TGTGCCAGCAGCTTACCCCCGACAGATACGCAGTATTTT. Translating gives CASSLPPTDTQYF. Full variable domain (outside the CDR3, taken from reference TRBV7-2 and TRBJ2-3): GAGVSQSPSNKVTEKGKDVELRCDPISGHTALYWYRQSLGQGLEFLIYFQGNSAPDKSGLPSDRFSAERTGGSVSTLTIQRTQQEDSAVYLCASSLPPTDTQYFGPGTRLTVL.

The V and J genes are TRBV7-2 and TRBJ2-1, with D perhaps TRBD1 (5 bases). The CDR3 spans 15 residues. From germline, CDR1 is SGHTA and CDR2 FQGNSA. The V gene lost 2 bases and the J gene lost 5 bases, with 13 bases spanning the gap. CDR3 protein: CASSLFWGSHNEQFF. The CDR3 DNA follows: TGTGCCAGCAGCTTATTCTGGGGCTCTCACAATGAGCAGTTCTTC.

V and J are TRBV30 and TRBJ2-1, with 7 bases identical to TRBD2. Germline CDR1 and CDR2: GTSNPN and SVGIG (reference sequence). Trimming took 8 bases from V and 4 from J; bases not matched to a gene: 5. CDR3 length: 12 residues. CDR3 DNA: TGTGCCCGCGGGCGGGGGTACAATGAGCAGTTCTTC. Its translation: CARGRGYNEQFF.

The V and J genes are TRBV27 and TRBJ2-1; 8 nucleotides align to TRBD1. V lost 2 bases to trimming and J lost 8 bases; unmatched junction nucleotides: 2. Germline V lookup: CDR1 MNHEY, CDR2 SMNVEV (reference sequence). There are 13 residues in the CDR3. CDR3 nucleotide sequence: TGTGCCAGCAGTTTAGGACAGGGTTATGAGCAGTTCTTC. Translation gives CASSLGQGYEQFF.

The rearrangement uses TRBV5-1 and TRBJ1-6; 7 nucleotides line up with TRBD1. From germline, CDR1 is SGHRS and CDR2 YFSETQ. There are 16 residues in the CDR3. V was pared by 8 bases and J by 7 bases, with 15 bases of the junction left unmatched. The CDR3 sequence: CARLTGQAVGNSPLHF. In DNA, the CDR3 is TGCGCCAGGTTAACCGGACAGGCAGTAGGAAATTCACCCCTCCACTTT. Using reference TRBV5-1 and TRBJ1-6 for the parts outside the CDR3, the full variable domain is KAGVTQTPRYLIKTRGQQVTLSCSPISGHRSVSWYQQTPGQGLQFLFEYFSETQRNKGNFPGRFSGRQFSNSRSEMNVSTLELGDSALYLCARLTGQAVGNSPLHFGNGTRLTVT.

This clone was recorded a few times. The CDR3 loop is CASSPRQVQDNSPLHF. The CDR3 coding sequence is TGTGCCAGCAGCCCCCGACAGGTCCAGGATAATTCACCCCTCCACTTT. This chain connects TRBV7-2 to TRBJ1-6; maybe TRBD1 (6 bases). CDR3 length equals 16 residues. From germline, CDR1 is SGHTA and CDR2 FQGNSA. The V gene lost 5 bases and the J gene lost 5 bases, with 16 bases spanning the gap. Drawing the rest from reference TRBV7-2 and TRBJ1-6, the complete variable domain is GAGVSQSPSNKVTEKGKDVELRCDPISGHTALYWYRQSLGQGLEFLIYFQGNSAPDKSGLPSDRFSAERTGGSVSTLTIQRTQQEDSAVYLCASSPRQVQDNSPLHFGNGTRLTVT.

The chain recombines TRBV3-1 (or the pseudogene TRBV3-2) with TRBJ1-1, with unresolved D. From germline, CDR1 is LGHDT and CDR2 YNNKEL (reference sequence). With 0 bases removed from V and 11 bases from J, the gap between germline ends came to 22 bases. The CDR3 covers 16 residues. CDR3 residues: CASSQDTLSGLSHAFF. The CDR3 coding sequence is TGTGCCAGCAGCCAAGACACACTCAGCGGACTAAGCCATGCTTTCTTT.

This clone was seen more than once but under ten times. This chain connects TRBV21-1 to TRBJ1-5. TRBV21-1 is reported as a pseudogene. The CDR3 has 16 amino acids. CDR3 sequence: CASSKGNARGNQPQHF. Written as DNA, the CDR3 is TGTGCCAGCAGCAAAGGAAATGCGCGGGGTAATCAGCCCCAGCATTTT.

V gene TRBV18 combines with J gene TRBJ2-4; D is possibly TRBD1 (6 bases). CDR1 and CDR2 (germline): KGHSH, LQKENI. The V end lost 0 bases, the J end lost 9 bases, and 9 bases lay between the germline ends. The CDR3 consists of 13 residues. The CDR3 DNA is TGTGCCAGCTCACCACCGTCAGGGGCCATTCAGTACTTC. It encodes CASSPPSGAIQYF.

The chain recombines TRBV19 with TRBJ2-2; 7 bases match TRBD2. Unmatched junction bases numbered 10, after V lost 0 bases and J lost 0 bases. The CDR3 totals 19 residues. Germline V gene lookup returns CDR1 LNHDA and CDR2 SQIVND (reference sequence). The CDR3 reads CASSIDWFGGSANTGELFF. The CDR3 bases are TGTGCCAGTAGTATAGATTGGTTCGGCGGGAGCGCGAACACCGGGGAGCTGTTTTTT. Together with reference TRBV19 and TRBJ2-2, the CDR3 gives the full variable domain: DGGITQSPKYLFRKEGQNVTLSCEQNLNHDAMYWYRQDPGQGLRLIYYSQIVNDFQKGDIAEGYSVSREKKESFPLTVTSAQKNPTAFYLCASSIDWFGGSANTGELFFGEGSRLTVL.

This chain uses TRBV18 with TRBJ2-5, with TRBD2 as a possible D gene (6 bases). In germline, CDR1 is KGHSH, CDR2 LQKENI. This CDR3 has 14 amino acids. V was clipped by 3 bases and J by 3 bases, with 11 bases between them. The CDR3 loop reads CASSPSAGKETQYF. The CDR3 bases are TGTGCCAGCTCACCCTCCGCGGGAAAAGAGACCCAGTACTTC.

This rearrangement joins TRBV7-2 to TRBJ2-1; the match to TRBD2 covers 8 bases. Germline CDR1 SGHTA, CDR2 FQGNSA. After removal of 1 base from V and 7 bases from J, the junction contained 12 bases not matched to a gene. The CDR3 is made up of 17 amino acids. CDR3 coding DNA: TGTGCCAGCAGCTTAGGGTATCCAGCGGGAGCATGGAATGAGCAGTTCTTC. Its translation is CASSLGYPAGAWNEQFF.

This chain uses TRBV11-3 with TRBJ2-5, with D perhaps TRBD1 (5 bases). V gave up 5 bases and J gave up 0 bases, with 10 bases separating them. The CDR3 totals 14 residues. Germline CDR1 reads SGHNT; CDR2 reads YENEEA. The CDR3 DNA reads as TGTGCCAGCAGCACCCGGACACACCAAGAGACCCAGTACTTC. This encodes CASSTRTHQETQYF.

The rearrangement joins TRBV30 to TRBJ1-4; a weak D match, TRBD1 (5 bases). The V and J ends lost 2 bases and 8 bases respectively, with 21 bases between them. This CDR3 is 16 amino acids long. Per germline, CDR1 GTSNPN and CDR2 SVGIG (reference sequence). The CDR3 reads CAWSFPVGPRYEKLFF. CDR3 DNA: TGTGCCTGGAGTTTTCCCGTGGGGCCACGGTACGAAAAACTGTTTTTT.